This section outlines one T cell receptor (beta chain) sequence together with its context. Participants, 18 to 89 years old, spanned 25 or so US areas. The V gene's germline CDR1 is SGHVS and CDR2 FQNEAQ. There are 13 residues in the CDR3. Trimming pared 5 bases from V and 7 bases from J, leaving 14 bases between. Per the original methods: For nucleated cells, counts were estimated from reference gene primer amplification. Sequencing used immunoSEQ multiplex PCR; TCRdb keeps in-frame clones, though not all of them. V and J calls plus clone size are reproduced from that table; the DNA served to infer D and trimming. The sample holds 200,000 to 300,000 clones, 88% seen once. The data originate from a study of blood T cell repertoires in COVID-19. Study-level information: Samples of COVID-19 (acute and convalescent) were obtained from the United States, Italy and Spain. PBMCs, B-cell-depleted T cells, or T cells were the source of the cDNA or gDNA that made up the material.

The receptor's source is a woman aged 40 to 49 with acute COVID-19. Sequencing was performed on PBMCs or T cells enriched from blood (not recorded which). V usage is TRBV7-8 and J usage is TRBJ1-1, with a tentative D call TRBD1 (6 bases). CDR3 sequence reads: CASSRVEGVEAFF. In DNA form, the CDR3 reads TGTGCCAGCAGCCGTGTTGAGGGGGTTGAAGCTTTCTTT. The full variable domain, completed using reference TRBV7-8 and TRBJ1-1, is GAGVSQSPRYKVAKRGQDVALRCDPISGHVSLFWYQQALGQGPEFLTYFQNEAQLDKSGLPSDRFFAERPEGSVSTLKIQRTQQEDSAVYLCASSRVEGVEAFFGQGTRLTVV.